This record covers a single T cell receptor (beta chain). The sample originates from a study of blood T cell repertoires in COVID-19. At the level of the study: T cells, B-cell-depleted T cells, or PBMCs supplied cDNA or gDNA.

V trimming: 4 bases; J trimming: 4 bases; junction bases outside the gene matches: 10. The CDR3 has 17 amino acids. Looked up from germline, CDR1 is LNHDA and CDR2 is SQIVND (reference sequence). Sequencing used immunoSEQ multiplex PCR; TCRdb keeps in-frame clones, though not all of them. The repertoire holds approximately 300,000 clones, with more than 90% as singletons. The age range of participants was about 18 to 90 years, with residence in about 25 US areas. Cohorts were assigned according to the clinical history that participants reported. Resolution of symptoms, clearance, or two negative PCRs was present in recovered Cohort 3 donors.

The sample consisted of PBMCs or T cells enriched from blood (not recorded which). The chain couples TRBV19 to TRBJ2-3; 11 bases fit TRBD2. The TCR originated in a woman aged 25 to 39 who had recovered from COVID-19. This chain's CDR3 is CASSKLAGEFSPDTQYF. The CDR3 bases are TGTGCCAGTAGTAAACTAGCGGGAGAATTTTCCCCAGATACGCAGTATTTT.